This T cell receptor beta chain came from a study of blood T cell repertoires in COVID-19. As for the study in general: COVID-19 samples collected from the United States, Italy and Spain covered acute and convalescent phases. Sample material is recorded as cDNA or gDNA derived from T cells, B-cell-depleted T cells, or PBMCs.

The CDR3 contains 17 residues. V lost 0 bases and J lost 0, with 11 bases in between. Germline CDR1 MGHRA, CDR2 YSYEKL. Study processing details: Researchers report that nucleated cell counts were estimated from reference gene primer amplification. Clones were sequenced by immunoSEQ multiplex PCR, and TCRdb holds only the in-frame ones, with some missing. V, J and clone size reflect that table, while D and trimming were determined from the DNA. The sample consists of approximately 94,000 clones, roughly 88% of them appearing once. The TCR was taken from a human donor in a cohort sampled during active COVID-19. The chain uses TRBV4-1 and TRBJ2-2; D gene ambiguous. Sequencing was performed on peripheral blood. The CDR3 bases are TGCGCCAGCAGCCAAGATCACTTACGCTCGAACACCGGGGAGCTGTTTTTT. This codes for CASSQDHLRSNTGELFF.